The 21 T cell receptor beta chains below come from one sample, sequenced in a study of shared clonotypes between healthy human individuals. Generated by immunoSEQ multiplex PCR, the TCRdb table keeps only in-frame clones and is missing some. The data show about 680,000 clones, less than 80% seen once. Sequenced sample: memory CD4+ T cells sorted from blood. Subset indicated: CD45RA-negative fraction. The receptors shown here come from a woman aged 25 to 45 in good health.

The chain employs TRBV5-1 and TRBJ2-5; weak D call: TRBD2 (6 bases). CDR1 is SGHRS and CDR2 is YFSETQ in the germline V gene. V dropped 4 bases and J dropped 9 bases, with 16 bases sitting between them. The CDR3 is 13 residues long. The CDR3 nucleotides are TGCGCCAGCAGCCAGGACATCGGGAGCCCCCAGTACTTC. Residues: CASSQDIGSPQYF.

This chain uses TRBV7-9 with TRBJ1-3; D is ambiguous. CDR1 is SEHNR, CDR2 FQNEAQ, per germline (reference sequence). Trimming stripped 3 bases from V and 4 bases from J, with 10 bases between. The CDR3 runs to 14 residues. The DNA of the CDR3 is TGTGCCAGCAGCTTTCGAGGTGGAGGAAACACCATATATTTT. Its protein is CASSFRGGGNTIYF.

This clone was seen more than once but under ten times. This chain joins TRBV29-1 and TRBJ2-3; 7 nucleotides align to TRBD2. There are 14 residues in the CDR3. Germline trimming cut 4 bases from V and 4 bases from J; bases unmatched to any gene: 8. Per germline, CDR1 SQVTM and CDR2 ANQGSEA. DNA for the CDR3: TGCAGCGTTGTGGTTGCGGGAGTATCAGATACGCAGTATTTT. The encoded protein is CSVVVAGVSDTQYF.

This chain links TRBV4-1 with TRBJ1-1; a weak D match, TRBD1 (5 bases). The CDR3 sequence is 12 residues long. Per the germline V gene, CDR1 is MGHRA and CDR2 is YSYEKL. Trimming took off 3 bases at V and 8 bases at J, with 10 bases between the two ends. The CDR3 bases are TGCGCCAGCAGCCAGGGGTGGGGGGAAGCTTTCTTT. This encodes CASSQGWGEAFF.

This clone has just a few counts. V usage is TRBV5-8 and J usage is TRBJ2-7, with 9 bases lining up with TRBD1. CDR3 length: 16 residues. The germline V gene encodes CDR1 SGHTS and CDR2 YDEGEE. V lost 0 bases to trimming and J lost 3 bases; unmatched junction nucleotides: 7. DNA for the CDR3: TGTGCCAGCAGCTTGGTACGCGGGACAGGGTTCTACGAGCAGTACTTC. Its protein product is CASSLVRGTGFYEQYF.

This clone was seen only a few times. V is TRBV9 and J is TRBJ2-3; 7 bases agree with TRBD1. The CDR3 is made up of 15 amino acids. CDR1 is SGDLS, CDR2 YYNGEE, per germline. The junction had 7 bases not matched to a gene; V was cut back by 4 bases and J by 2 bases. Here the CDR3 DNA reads TGTGCCAGCAGCCACCGGGACAGTTACACAGATACGCAGTATTTT. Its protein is CASSHRDSYTDTQYF.

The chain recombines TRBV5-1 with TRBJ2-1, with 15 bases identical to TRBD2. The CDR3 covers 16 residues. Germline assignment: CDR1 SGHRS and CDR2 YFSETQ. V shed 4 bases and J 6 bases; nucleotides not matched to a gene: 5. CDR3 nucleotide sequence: TGCGCCAGCAGCGGGGGGGGACTAGCGGGAGGCAATGAGCAGTTCTTC. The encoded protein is CASSGGGLAGGNEQFF.

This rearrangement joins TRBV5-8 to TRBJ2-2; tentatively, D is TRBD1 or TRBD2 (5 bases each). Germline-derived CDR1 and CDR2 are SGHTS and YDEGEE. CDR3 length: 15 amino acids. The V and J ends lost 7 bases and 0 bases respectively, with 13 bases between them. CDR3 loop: CASGPGTTNTGELFF. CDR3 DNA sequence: TGTGCCAGCGGACCCGGGACCACGAACACCGGGGAGCTGTTTTTT.

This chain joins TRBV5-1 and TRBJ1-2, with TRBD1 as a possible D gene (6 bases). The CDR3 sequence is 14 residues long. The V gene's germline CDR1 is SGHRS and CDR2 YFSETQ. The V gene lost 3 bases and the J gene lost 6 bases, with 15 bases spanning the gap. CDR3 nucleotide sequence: TGCGCCAGCAGCTCACCAGGGGAACCCAATGGCTACACCTTC. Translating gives CASSSPGEPNGYTF.

The CDR3 here is CASSLSGQPTDTQYF. Here the CDR3 DNA reads TGCGCCAGCAGCTTGTCGGGACAGCCCACAGATACGCAGTATTTT. The rearrangement uses TRBV5-1 and TRBJ2-3; 7 bases agree with TRBD1. V lost 1 base to trimming and J lost 2 bases; unmatched junction nucleotides: 4. The CDR3 runs 15 residues. Per the germline V gene, CDR1 is SGHRS and CDR2 is YFSETQ.

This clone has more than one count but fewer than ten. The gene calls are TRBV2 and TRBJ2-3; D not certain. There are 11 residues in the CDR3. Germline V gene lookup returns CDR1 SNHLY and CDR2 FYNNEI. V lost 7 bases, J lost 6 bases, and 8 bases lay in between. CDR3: CASTYGDTQYF. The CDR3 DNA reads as TGTGCCAGCACCTATGGGGATACGCAGTATTTT.

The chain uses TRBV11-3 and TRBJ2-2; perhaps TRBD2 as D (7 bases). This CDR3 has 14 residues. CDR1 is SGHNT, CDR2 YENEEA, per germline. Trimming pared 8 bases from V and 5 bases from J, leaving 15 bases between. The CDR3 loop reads CASGRAGTTGELFF. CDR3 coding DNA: TGTGCCAGCGGTAGAGCGGGGACAACCGGGGAGCTGTTTTTT. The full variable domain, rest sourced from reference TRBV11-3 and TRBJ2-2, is EAGVVQSPRYKIIEKKQPVAFWCNPISGHNTLYWYLQNLGQGPELLIRYENEEAVDDSQLPKDRFSAERLKGVDSTLKIQPAELGDSAVYLCASGRAGTTGELFFGEGSRLTVL.

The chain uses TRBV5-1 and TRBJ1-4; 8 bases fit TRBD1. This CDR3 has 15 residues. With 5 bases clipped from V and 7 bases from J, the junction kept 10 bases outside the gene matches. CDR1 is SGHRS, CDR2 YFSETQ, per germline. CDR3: CASRSGQGISEKLFF. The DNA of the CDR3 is TGCGCCAGCAGAAGTGGACAGGGAATCAGTGAAAAACTGTTTTTT.

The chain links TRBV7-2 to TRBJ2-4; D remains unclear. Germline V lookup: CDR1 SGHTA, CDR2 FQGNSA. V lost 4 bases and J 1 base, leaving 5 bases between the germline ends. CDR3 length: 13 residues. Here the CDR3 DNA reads TGTGCCAGCAGCTACGTGGCCAAAAACATTCAGTACTTC. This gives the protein CASSYVAKNIQYF.

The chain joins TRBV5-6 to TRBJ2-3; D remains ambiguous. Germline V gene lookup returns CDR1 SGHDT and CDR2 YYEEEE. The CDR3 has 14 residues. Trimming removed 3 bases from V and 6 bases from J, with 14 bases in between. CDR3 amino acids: CASSSLPASDTQYF. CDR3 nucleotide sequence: TGTGCCAGCAGCTCTCTCCCGGCGAGCGATACGCAGTATTTT.

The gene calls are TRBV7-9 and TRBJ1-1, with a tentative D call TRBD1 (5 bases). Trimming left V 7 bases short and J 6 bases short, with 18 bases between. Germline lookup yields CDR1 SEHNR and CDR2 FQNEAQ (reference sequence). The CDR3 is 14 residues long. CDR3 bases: TGTGCCAGCACCGGACACGGAGAAAGGGCTGAAGCTTTCTTT. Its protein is CASTGHGERAEAFF. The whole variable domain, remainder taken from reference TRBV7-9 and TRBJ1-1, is DTGVSQNPRHKITKRGQNVTFRCDPISEHNRLYWYRQTLGQGPEFLTYFQNEAQLEKSRLLSDRFSAERPKGSFSTLEIQRTEQGDSAMYLCASTGHGERAEAFFGQGTRLTVV.

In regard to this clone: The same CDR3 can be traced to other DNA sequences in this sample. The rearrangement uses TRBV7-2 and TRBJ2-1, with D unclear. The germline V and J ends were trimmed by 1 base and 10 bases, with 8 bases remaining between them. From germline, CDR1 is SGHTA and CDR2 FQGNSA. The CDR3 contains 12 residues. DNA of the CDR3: TGTGCCAGCAGCTTAGATTGGCGGGAGCAGTTCTTC. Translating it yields CASSLDWREQFF.

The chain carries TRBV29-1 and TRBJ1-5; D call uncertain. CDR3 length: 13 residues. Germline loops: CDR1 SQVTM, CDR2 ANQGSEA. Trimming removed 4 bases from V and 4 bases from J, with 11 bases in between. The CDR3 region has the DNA TGCAGCGTTGCAGTCGGAGTTAATCAGCCCCAGCATTTT. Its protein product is CSVAVGVNQPQHF.

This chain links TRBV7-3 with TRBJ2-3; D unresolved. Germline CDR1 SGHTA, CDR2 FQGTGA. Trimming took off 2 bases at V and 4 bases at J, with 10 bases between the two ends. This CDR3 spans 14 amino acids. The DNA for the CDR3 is TGTGCCAGCAGCTTAGGAAGGAGCTCAGATACGCAGTATTTT. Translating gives CASSLGRSSDTQYF.

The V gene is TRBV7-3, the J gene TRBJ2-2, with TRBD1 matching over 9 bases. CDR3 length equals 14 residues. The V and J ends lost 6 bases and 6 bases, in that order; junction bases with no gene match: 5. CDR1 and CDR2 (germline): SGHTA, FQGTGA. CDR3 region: CASSTGGEAGELFF. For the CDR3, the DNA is TGTGCCAGCAGTACAGGGGGCGAGGCCGGGGAGCTGTTTTTT. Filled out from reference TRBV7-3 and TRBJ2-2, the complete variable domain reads GAGVSQTPSNKVTEKGKYVELRCDPISGHTALYWYRQSLGQGPEFLIYFQGTGAADDSGLPNDRFFAVRPEGSVSTLKIQRTERGDSAVYLCASSTGGEAGELFFGEGSRLTVL.

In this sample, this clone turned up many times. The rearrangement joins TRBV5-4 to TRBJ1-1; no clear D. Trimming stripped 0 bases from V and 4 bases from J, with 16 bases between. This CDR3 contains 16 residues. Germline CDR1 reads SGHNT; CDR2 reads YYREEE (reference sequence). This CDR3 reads CASSLGGLHGLTEAFF. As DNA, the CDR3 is TGTGCCAGCAGCTTGGGGGGTTTGCACGGCCTCACTGAAGCTTTCTTT. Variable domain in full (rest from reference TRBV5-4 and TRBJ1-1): ETGVTQSPTHLIKTRGQQVTLRCSSQSGHNTVSWYQQALGQGPQFIFQYYREEENGRGNFPPRFSGLQFPNYSSELNVNALELDDSALYLCASSLGGLHGLTEAFFGQGTRLTVV.